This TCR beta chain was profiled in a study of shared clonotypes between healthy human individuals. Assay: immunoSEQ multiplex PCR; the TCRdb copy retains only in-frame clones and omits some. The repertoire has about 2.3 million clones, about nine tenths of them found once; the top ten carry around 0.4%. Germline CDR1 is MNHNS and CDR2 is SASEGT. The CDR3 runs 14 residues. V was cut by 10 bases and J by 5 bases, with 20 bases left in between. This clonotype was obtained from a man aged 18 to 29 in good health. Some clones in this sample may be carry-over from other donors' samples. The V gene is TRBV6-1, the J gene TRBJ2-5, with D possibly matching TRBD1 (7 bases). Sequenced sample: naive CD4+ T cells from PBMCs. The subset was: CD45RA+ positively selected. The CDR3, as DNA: TGTGCCACGGACTCAGGGGGGCTGGGGGAGACCCAGTACTTC. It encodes CATDSGGLGETQYF.